This record covers a single T cell receptor (beta chain). This clonotype was seen a single time. Its antigen remains undetermined. Per-base quality was not reported, and no clone a single base away is much larger than it. The roughly 39 donors, aged roughly 6 to 95 years, were systemically healthy Caucasian individuals from Russia. Approximately 11 milliliters of peripheral blood were drawn from each donor into EDTA-treated Vacutainer tubes. Ficoll-Paque density-gradient centrifugation was used to isolate PBMCs, with at least 6.5 million per sample. Total RNA was extracted from PBMCs with Trizol reagent, with at least 6 micrograms obtained per sample. Naive CD45RAhigh/CD27high T cell percentages were measured by flow cytometry on a PBMC aliquot from every donor. This sample stems from a study of blood T cells in healthy people across ages (dated by TCRdb to the mid-2010s). Study-wide context: In model experiments, template switching captured about one uniquely barcoded TCR beta cDNA molecule for every two T cells. The study analyzed two additional independent replicas of 1 million unique cDNA reads from the same blood draw for two donors, one aged 18 to 30 and one aged 80 or older. To track age-related changes in TCR beta repertoire diversity, the study relied on deep sequencing normalized with unique cDNA molecular identifiers. To avoid experimental bias, donors of different ages were randomly spread across the sequencing lanes. The donors were split into four age groups: young (average 16 years), middle-aged (about 40), aged (roughly 68) and long-lived (about 82).

The germline V gene (reference sequence) supplies CDR1 DFQATT and CDR2 SNEGSKA. Including the terminal cysteine and phenylalanine, the CDR3 comprises 14 residues. Only the CDR3 DNA is retained, 42 bases long and in frame from the first base. The junction shows trimming of 6 bases on V and 0 bases on J, plus 14 bases between the germline ends. Study-level results and caveats: Total diversity estimates from one million sequenced T cells were considered lower bounds and underestimates. Because donor CMV infection status was unknown, age-related changes in expanded clonotypes were potentially confounded. Compared with the aged group, the long-lived group had more naive CD4+ T cells, fewer expanded clones and increased TCR diversity, suggesting age selection. There was a strong correlation between observed TCR beta diversity and the percentage of naive T cells measured by flow cytometry. Bulk unsorted PBMC profiling prevented conclusive comparison of naive and antigen-experienced compartments. As age increased, observed TCR beta diversity per million T cells dropped in a roughly linear way, and a significant reduction was already evident by age roughly 40.

Library preparation was by 5' RACE. A second PCR of about 7 to 12 cycles was run with a J-beta primer mix and a sample-barcoded 5' primer. A unique molecular identifier was introduced onto each TCR beta cDNA molecule by a template-switch 5' adaptor carrying 12 random nucleotides. Each sample yielded at least 3 million CDR3-containing paired-end reads. The Mint cDNA synthesis kit, primed by a TRBC-specific oligonucleotide, was used to synthesize first-strand cDNA from all RNA. After uracil-DNA glycosylase treatment, a first 18-cycle PCR used universal primers M1SS and BC2_uni_R on all cDNA. Turning to the authors' computational methods: For normalization, 1 million high-quality reads, each with a distinct molecular identifier, were randomly selected from each sample. Reads sharing molecular identifiers were discarded rather than binned into consensus sequences. MiTCR, set to a Q25 quality threshold and the strictest error-elimination algorithm, was used for CDR3 identification, clonotype clustering and error correction. A nonparametric unseen species model with Euler transformation was used to estimate lower-bound total TCR beta diversity. The public sequencing data were trimmed at Q25 with fastp and processed into clonotypes with MiXCR by TCRdb, which kept only in-frame beta chains. For every CDR3 protein sequence, its rows merge into one entry that carries the most common genes and DNA. TCRdb's processing, not the study's, gives the V and J calls here. The sample contains roughly 1.9 million distinct CDR3 sequences, about two fifths of them found a single time. The leading ten clones occupy approximately 22% of the sample.

The TCR originated in a human donor in good health. The chain is encoded by TRBV20-1 joined to TRBJ1-1; a weak D assignment points to TRBD1 (5 bases agree). The specimen sequenced was blood. The CDR3 corresponds to CSATRGSMNTEAFF. The DNA sequence is as follows: TGCAGTGCGACCCGGGGCAGCATGAACACTGAAGCTTTCTTT.